A selection of T cell receptor beta chains follows, all from one sample in a study of blood T cell repertoires in COVID-19. Repertoires were generated with immunoSEQ multiplex PCR, while TCRdb's copy carries only in-frame clones and drops some. The profile shows approximately 240,000 clones, roughly nine tenths of them singletons. Material for sequencing was PBMCs or T cells enriched from blood (not recorded which). These receptors were collected from a woman aged 45 to 65 in a cohort exposed to, infected with or recovered from COVID-19 (not recorded which). The CDR3 runs from the conserved cysteine through the conserved F or W. The D gene is left open where the match is weak. Clone size is given for some rows only: seen once, a few or many times, or a class if the clone is expanded.

j_call v_call clone_size d_call cdr3_aa cdr3_nt
TRBJ2-1 TRBV5-1 NA TRBD2 CASSRRPSGGDYNEQFF TGCGCCAGCAGCCGACGGCCTAGCGGGGGGGATTACAATGAGCAGTTCTTC
TRBJ2-3 TRBV7-2 NA TRBD2 CASSRGGAGAATQYF TGTGCCAGCAGCCGGGGGGGGGCGGGGGCGGCTACGCAGTATTTT
TRBJ2-7 TRBV4-3 NA TRBD1 CASSQYQGQTYEQYF TGCGCCAGCAGCCAGTACCAGGGACAGACCTACGAGCAGTACTTC
TRBJ1-5 TRBV10-3 NA TRBD1 CAISDVAGGFSQPQHF TGTGCCATCAGTGACGTGGCAGGGGGCTTTAGTCAGCCCCAGCATTTT
TRBJ1-6 TRBV27 NA TRBD1 CASSLKPGGGSPLHF TGTGCCAGCAGTTTGAAGCCAGGGGGCGGTTCACCCCTCCACTTT
TRBJ2-1 TRBV4-1 few TRBD2 CASSSGGSYNEQFF TGCGCCAGCAGTAGCGGGGGGTCATACAATGAGCAGTTCTTC
TRBJ1-2 TRBV5-4 NA NA CASLDQGRSDGYTF TGTGCCAGCTTAGACCAGGGCCGATCTGATGGCTACACCTTC
TRBJ2-1 TRBV5-1 NA NA CASSLQGNRYNEQFF TGCGCCAGCAGCTTGCAGGGTAATCGGTACAATGAGCAGTTCTTC
TRBJ2-1 TRBV4-1 NA NA CASSQLWGVGNEQFF TGCGCCAGCAGCCAACTTTGGGGGGTAGGGAATGAGCAGTTCTTC
TRBJ2-7 TRBV3-1/TRBV3-2 NA TRBD1 CASSQVLGQGSYEQYF TGTGCCAGCAGCCAAGTCTTAGGACAGGGATCCTACGAGCAGTACTTC
TRBJ2-7 TRBV6-5 NA NA CASCIGTSLTYEQYF TGTGCCAGCTGTATTGGGACATCGTTAACCTACGAGCAGTACTTC
TRBJ2-6 TRBV9 NA TRBD1 CASSVRQGAKGGVSGANVLTF TGTGCCAGCAGCGTCAGACAGGGGGCGAAGGGTGGGGTGTCTGGGGCCAACGTCCTGACTTTC
TRBJ2-1 TRBV11-1 NA TRBD1 CASSFTSGTGRNEQFF TGTGCCAGCAGCTTTACGTCCGGGACAGGGAGGAATGAGCAGTTCTTC
TRBJ2-7 TRBV5-4 NA NA CASSLGVWSLPNYEQYF TGTGCCAGCAGCTTGGGCGTGTGGTCTCTACCCAACTACGAGCAGTACTTC
TRBJ2-4 TRBV6-2/TRBV6-3 NA NA CASRPTAGKNIQYF TGTGCCAGCAGACCTACAGCGGGCAAAAACATTCAGTACTTC
TRBJ2-7 TRBV5-1 NA NA CASSLRTAREQYF TGCGCCAGCAGCTTAAGGACAGCGCGCGAGCAGTACTTC
TRBJ2-1 TRBV7-3 NA TRBD2 CASSLGARSGLAVGSEQFF TGTGCCAGCAGCTTAGGGGCCCGCTCAGGGCTAGCGGTGGGTAGTGAGCAGTTCTTC
TRBJ1-1 TRBV2 NA TRBD1 CASRSGGSGTEAFF TGTGCCAGCAGATCAGGGGGCTCTGGGACTGAAGCTTTCTTT
TRBJ2-2 TRBV6-2/TRBV6-3 NA TRBD2 CASSSAGGNTGELFF TGTGCCAGCAGTTCAGCGGGGGGGAACACCGGGGAGCTGTTTTTT
TRBJ1-1 TRBV5-1 NA TRBD1 CASSLGDRAAFF TGCGCCAGCAGCTTGGGGGACAGGGCCGCTTTCTTT
TRBJ1-3 TRBV7-2 NA NA CASSLPRPEATIYF TGTGCCAGCAGCTTACCAAGACCGGAGGCCACCATATATTTT
TRBJ1-6 TRBV7-9 NA NA CASSLARGVSYNSPLHF TGTGCCAGCAGCTTAGCGCGGGGGGTCTCCTATAATTCACCCCTCCACTTT
TRBJ1-3 TRBV2 NA TRBD1 CASSLTVLGQGAGNTIYF TGTGCCAGCAGTCTAACCGTACTCGGCCAGGGGGCCGGAAACACCATATATTTT
TRBJ1-1 TRBV3-1/TRBV3-2 NA NA CASKNTGPTEAFF TGTGCCAGCAAGAACACAGGGCCCACTGAAGCTTTCTTT
TRBJ1-2 TRBV11-2 NA TRBD1 CASNPQGNYGYTF TGTGCCAGCAATCCACAGGGGAACTATGGCTACACCTTC
TRBJ1-1 TRBV21-1 NA NA CASSKAWSVTEAFF TGTGCCAGCAGCAAAGCGTGGTCGGTCACTGAAGCTTTCTTT
TRBJ2-1 TRBV5-1 NA TRBD2 CASSLASGSYNEQFF TGCGCCAGCAGCTTGGCTAGCGGGTCCTACAATGAGCAGTTCTTC
TRBJ2-7 TRBV21-1 NA NA CASSPPGDRGSLLRVGQYF TGTGCCAGCAGCCCCCCTGGGGACAGGGGATCCCTCCTACGAGTGGGGCAGTACTTC
TRBJ1-2 TRBV27 once TRBD1 CASSLKPGQGLESYTF TGTGCCAGCAGTCTAAAACCGGGACAGGGGTTAGAAAGCTACACCTTC
TRBJ1-2 TRBV5-1 NA TRBD1 CASSLTTGVYGYTF TGCGCCAGCAGCTTGACGACAGGGGTCTATGGCTACACCTTC